These 11 T cell receptor beta chains share one sample of origin, sequenced in a study of blood T cell repertoires in COVID-19. The method was immunoSEQ multiplex PCR; TCRdb's version includes in-frame clones alone and lacks a portion of them. This table holds approximately 74,000 clones, 86% found once. What was sequenced was peripheral blood. These receptors all stem from a woman aged 60-75 years with acute or convalescent COVID-19.

The V gene is TRBV29-1, the J gene TRBJ1-1; the D gene is possibly TRBD1 (6 bases). The V gene's germline CDR1 is SQVTM and CDR2 ANQGSEA. Trimming left V 7 bases short and J 0 bases short, with 12 bases between. The CDR3 is 13 amino acids. CDR3 loop: CSAATGLNTEAFF. In DNA, the CDR3 is TGCAGCGCAGCGACAGGCCTGAACACTGAAGCTTTCTTT.

The chain employs TRBV19 and TRBJ2-6, with TRBD2 identical over 7 bases. Germline CDR1 is LNHDA and CDR2 is SQIVND (reference sequence). CDR3 size: 14 residues. Unmatched junction bases numbered 0, after V lost 5 bases and J lost 2 bases. The CDR3: CASSGGAGANVLTF. The CDR3, as DNA: TGTGCCAGTAGTGGGGGGGCTGGGGCCAACGTCCTGACTTTC.

This chain uses TRBV7-2 with TRBJ2-7; D is possibly TRBD1 (6 bases). The germline CDR1 and CDR2 sequences are SGHTA and FQGNSA. V lost 1 base to trimming and J lost 5 bases, with 12 bases between them. CDR3 length: 14 residues. The CDR3 bases are TGTGCCAGCAGCTTAGATCCAGGGGCTAACGAGCAGTACTTC. Translation: CASSLDPGANEQYF.

V and J are TRBV20-1 and TRBJ1-2; 9 nucleotides match TRBD1. Germline-derived CDR1 and CDR2 are DFQATT and SNEGSKA (reference sequence). V lost 3 bases and J lost 8; bases outside the gene matches: 7. The CDR3 totals 13 residues. CDR3 loop: CSASGGQGLGYTF. The CDR3 DNA is TGCAGTGCTAGTGGGGGACAGGGCTTGGGCTACACCTTC.

The rearrangement links TRBV6-4 to TRBJ1-1, with 12 bases fitting TRBD1. CDR1 is MRHNA, CDR2 SNTAGT, per germline. J was trimmed by 4 bases and V by 6 bases; bases with no gene match: 3. This CDR3 comprises 14 residues. CDR3 bases: TGTGCCAGCAGGGGACAGGGGGCTAGCACTGAAGCTTTCTTT. Protein product: CASRGQGASTEAFF.

This chain joins TRBV18 and TRBJ2-7, with a weak D call TRBD1 (5 bases). CDR1 KGHSH and CDR2 LQKENI come from the germline V gene. This CDR3 spans 14 amino acids. V lost 3 bases to trimming and J lost 0 bases, with 9 bases between them. The CDR3 reads CASSPTANSYEQYF. The CDR3 region has the DNA TGTGCCAGCTCACCGACAGCGAACTCCTACGAGCAGTACTTC.

The chain recombines TRBV9 with TRBJ1-1; TRBD1 is a possible D gene (6 bases). Deletions cut 4 bases from V and 0 bases from J, with 16 bases between. Germline-derived CDR1 and CDR2 are SGDLS and YYNGEE. The length of the CDR3 is 16 residues. The DNA of the CDR3 is TGTGCCAGCAGCCCGTACAGGGTCGGTATGAACACTGAAGCTTTCTTT. Residues: CASSPYRVGMNTEAFF.

This chain links TRBV29-1 with TRBJ2-7; 9 nucleotides agree with TRBD1. The CDR3 has 13 amino acids. The V gene end was trimmed by 3 bases and the J gene end by 6 bases; junction bases not matched to a gene: 6. Germline CDR1 is SQVTM and CDR2 is ANQGSEA. The CDR3 DNA is TGCAGCGTTGACCTTGGGACAGGGCCCGAGCAGTACTTC. It codes for CSVDLGTGPEQYF.

The V gene is TRBV19, the J gene TRBJ1-6; D is possibly TRBD1 (5 bases). Trimming removed 6 bases at V and 7 bases at J, with 13 bases between. In germline, CDR1 is LNHDA, CDR2 SQIVND (reference sequence). This CDR3 has 14 amino acids. The DNA of the CDR3 is TGTGCCAGTAGCGGCGACAGCCAAAATTCACCCCTCCACTTT. Its translation is CASSGDSQNSPLHF.

This chain joins TRBV5-1 and TRBJ1-5; D may be TRBD1 (5 bases). CDR1 and CDR2 (germline): SGHRS, YFSETQ. V lost 0 bases, J lost 5 bases, and 12 bases lay in between. This CDR3 has 15 amino acids. CDR3 sequence (DNA): TGCGCCAGCAGCTTGGATGCGGGGGATTATCAGCCCCAGCATTTT. Translating it yields CASSLDAGDYQPQHF.

The V and J genes are TRBV2 and TRBJ1-1; tentative D call: TRBD1 (6 bases). Germline CDR1 reads SNHLY; CDR2 reads FYNNEI. This CDR3 is 14 amino acids long. V was shortened by 10 bases and J by 0 bases, with 15 bases between the two germline ends. This CDR3 is CANNRAAVNTEAFF. Written as DNA, the CDR3 is TGTGCCAACAACAGGGCAGCAGTGAACACTGAAGCTTTCTTT.